One T cell receptor beta chain is described in this entry. The antigen it binds to is not known. It has no much larger one-base neighbor in the sample; base qualities were not kept. From the germline V gene, CDR1 is MGHRA and CDR2 is YSYEKL. Measured from the cysteine to the phenylalanine, the CDR3 is 17 residues long. The sequence is cut down to CDR3 DNA, 51 bases in frame from base 1. V is trimmed back by 2 bases and J by 6 bases, and the junction contains 13 bases that no gene match accounts for. This sample was taken from a study of technical replicates of blood from four donors (dated by TCRdb to 2016 to 2017). Receptor libraries were prepared by the immunoSEQ multiplex PCR assay. TCRdb re-hosts the immuneACCESS table, in-frame sequences only. Its copies lack some clones; in the studies checked, an unresolved V gene accounts for under half of them, and the cause for the rest is not known. The sample table shows 74,000 or so clones, and 85% to 95% are seen once. Together, the top ten hold about 0.37% of the sample.

Sequences were obtained from T cells isolated from PBMCs. The source is a human donor in good health. The chain is assembled from TRBV4-1 and TRBJ1-2; TRBD1 aligns with 9 central bases. The nucleotide sequence reads TGCGCCAGCAGCCAACCCTTACGGGGGACAGGGAGGCATGGCTACACCTTC. Its product reads: CASSQPLRGTGRHGYTF.